The present T cell receptor (beta chain) was sequenced within a study of T cells in localized non-small cell lung cancer. Atypia-free lung next to the tumor was sampled at least 2 cm from its margin. This CDR3 spans 15 amino acids. V gave up 5 bases and J gave up 1 base, with 14 bases separating them. Per germline, CDR1 SGHNT and CDR2 YENEEA. Repertoires were generated with immunoSEQ multiplex PCR, while TCRdb's copy carries only in-frame clones and drops some. This table has over a thousand clones, roughly 20% appearing once. General study results and limits: It remains possible that heterogeneity exists, since only one tumor region was sequenced. Compared with tumor, uninvolved adjacent lung displayed greater T cell clonality, ranking highest overall.

This clone was recorded a few times. Its specificity is not known. The chain combines TRBV11-3 with TRBJ1-1, with D uncertain. Sequencing used normal lung tissue next to the tumor, obtained before any cancer treatment. The source of this sequence is a male donor aged 60 or older with stage I squamous cell lung carcinoma. CDR3 protein: CASSREQTTNTEAFF. The CDR3 nucleotides read TGTGCCAGCAGCCGGGAACAGACAACGAACACTGAAGCTTTCTTT.